The entry below describes one TCR beta chain. Its cognate antigen is unknown. This sample was included in a study of CD8+ T cells in alopecia areata. Study-wide findings and caveats: It was less clear whether patients shared TCRs than it was in mice, possibly because of HLA. Scalp sample data also include resident alphabeta T cells from normal skin.

Extracted RNA was reverse transcribed into cDNA, the sequencing template. The table came from immunoSEQ multiplex PCR; TCRdb's copy has only in-frame clones and leaves some out. The sample lists roughly 150,000 clones, about three fifths occurring once. Germline CDR1 SGHTA, CDR2 FQGNSA. The CDR3 has 15 residues. The ends lost 6 bases at V and 6 bases at J; junction bases unmatched: 7. The sorting of PBMCs gave CD4+ and CD8+ T cells. The J gene is TRBJ2-1, the V gene TRBV7-2; 11 bases are shared with TRBD2. Source material: CD4+ T cells sorted from blood. This clonotype was obtained from a human donor in good health. In DNA form, the CDR3 reads TGTGCCAGCAGTCGCCGACTAGCGGGAAGCAATGAGCAGTTCTTC. It codes for CASSRRLAGSNEQFF.